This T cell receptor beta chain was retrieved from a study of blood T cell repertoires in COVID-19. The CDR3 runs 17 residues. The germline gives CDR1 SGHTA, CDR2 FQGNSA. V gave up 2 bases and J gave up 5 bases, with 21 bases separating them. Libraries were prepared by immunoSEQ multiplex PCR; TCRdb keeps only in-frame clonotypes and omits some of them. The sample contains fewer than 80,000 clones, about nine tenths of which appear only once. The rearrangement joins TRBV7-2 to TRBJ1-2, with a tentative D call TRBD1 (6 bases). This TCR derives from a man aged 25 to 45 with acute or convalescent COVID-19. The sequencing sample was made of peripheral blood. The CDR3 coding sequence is TGTGCCAGCAGCTTATTTATATCTAGGGGGAACGGGTATGGCTACACCTTC. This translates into CASSLFISRGNGYGYTF.